The entry below describes one T cell receptor (beta chain). Its matching antigen is unknown. The sample comes from a study of response to subunit inactivated influenza vaccine. General study points: Researchers suggested that each seasonal influenza vaccination recruits few new T cells.

TCRdb processed the RT-PCR reads anew with MiXCR; each CDR3 protein has one entry. The sample lists 500,000 to 550,000 distinct CDR3 sequences, 7.5% to 8.5% seen once, with roughly 13% in the top ten. This TCR derives from a man between 50 and 70 years old who received an inactivated influenza vaccine. Sample: PBMCs from blood, taken roughly 24 months after vaccination.

The CDR3 bases are TGTGCCTGGAGGCTCAGGGGGCAAGGCTATGGCTACACCTTC. Translated, it gives CAWRLRGQGYGYTF. The rearrangement links TRBV30 to TRBJ1-2, with 8 bases matching TRBD1. The V gene end was trimmed by 3 bases and the J gene end by 4 bases; junction bases not matched to a gene: 7. The germline V gene has CDR1 GTSNPN and CDR2 SVGIG (reference sequence). The CDR3 totals 14 residues.